The entry that follows covers one T cell receptor beta chain sequence. Its specific antigen is unknown. The record has no base qualities; no much larger clone is one base away. Donors were healthy HIV-negative adults with no recently reported acute infections or vaccinations. Every donor was a Caucasian adult residing in Nashville, Tennessee, USA. For unsorted samples, approximately 89 million PBMCs were counted, and genomic DNA was extracted using the QIAamp DNA Blood Mini kit. After blood collection by leukapheresis, PBMCs were isolated using Ficoll-Histopaque density gradient centrifugation and then cryopreserved in the vapor phase of liquid nitrogen. The CDR3 runs 16 residues from the cysteine to the phenylalanine. Only the CDR3 portion is preserved as DNA: 48 bases, with reading frame beginning at the first base. Trimming leaves V shorter by 0 bases and J shorter by 9 bases, with the junction holding 8 bases beyond the gene matches. CDR1 and CDR2 (SGHDT, YYEEEE) derive from the germline V gene.

Using the deep immunoSEQ assay, TCR CDR3 regions were amplified from genomic DNA by multiplex PCR. Extracted genomic DNA from each cell subset was distributed evenly across all wells of several immunoSEQ 96-well plates, and each plate was treated as a replicate. Each replicate PCR for unsorted PBMC received around 330 ng genomic DNA, equal to 25,000 to 35,000 T cell genomes. Unsorted PBMC genomic DNA was sequenced across ten immunoSEQ deep assay plates. Purified libraries were quantified with a Qubit 3.0 fluorometer, sized on a Bioanalyzer 2100, and re-quantified with the KAPA Library Quantification kit. Every immunoSEQ 96-well plate was sequenced on a dedicated single-read 150-cycle Illumina NextSeq 550 flow cell. The study's processing was this. The immunoSEQ output contained only junctional sequences without quality scores, so filtering could not match that applied to full-length reads. To assign V/J genes and CDR3, sequences were annotated using PyIR, a Python wrapper for IgBLAST v1.9, with IMGT germline references. Reads were filtered out if the reads had weak V/J assignments (E-value above 1e-6), no CDR3, stop codons, out-of-frame junctions, or ambiguous translated residues. V3J clonotypes were defined as sequences sharing the same inferred V gene, J gene, and CDR3 amino acid sequence. To compute the percentage overlap between repertoires, the number of shared unique clonotypes was divided by the size of the smaller repertoire. Repertoire richness was assessed with RTK rarefaction, the Chao1 estimator, and Recon v2.1 estimates of unobserved clonotypes. This immuneACCESS table, as held by TCRdb, lists in-frame sequences with V and J called but not all clones. Of the missing ones, under half trace to an unresolved V gene in checked studies; the others have no known cause. V, J and clone size reflect that table, while D and trimming were determined from the DNA. In this sample the table shows fewer than 650,000 clones, 75% to 85% of which occur a single time. The ten largest make up roughly 13% of the sample.

This entry belongs to a study of shared clonotypes between healthy human individuals (TCRdb year 2020). Study-wide context: Three men and a couple of women, aged 18 to 49 years, made up the cohort. Blood TCR repertoires of five healthy adults were deeply sequenced to estimate repertoire size and the extent of clonotype sharing between individuals. Leukapheresis yielded between about 0.85 and 10 billion PBMCs per donor. Different laboratories and diverse techniques were used to prepare libraries and sequence TCR repertoires, to increase sequencing depth and limit assay-specific biases.

On the study overall, not on this receptor specifically: The small number of donors limited the genetic and exposure-history diversity represented. Sampling was restricted to blood, and TCR repertoires in tissue are likely to differ from TCR repertoires in blood. Pairwise subsampling led to the expectation that sequencing depth would affect the degree of clonotype sharing among donors.

Recombination joined TRBV5-6 with TRBJ2-1; 11 bases in the junction line up with TRBD1. The sequenced sample was PBMCs. This clonotype was obtained from a woman in her forties in good health. Some clones in this sample may be carry-over from other donors' samples. In nucleotides, the sequence is TGTGCCAGCAGCTTGGGTTGGACAGGGGGCAATGTTGAGCAGTTCTTC. Its protein reads: CASSLGWTGGNVEQFF.